The 21 T cell receptor beta chains below all came from one sample that was sequenced in a study of long-term antiretroviral therapy in people with HIV. The libraries were made with immunoSEQ v3.0 at survey level. Sequencing was performed with immunoSEQ multiplex PCR; in TCRdb, only in-frame clones are kept and a portion is missing. The sample holds about 22,000 clones, just over 85% seen once. This sample comprised unsorted PBMCs, obtained 1.8 years before starting antiretroviral therapy. These receptors were obtained from a woman aged 25-40 years with HIV.

The chain couples TRBV30 to TRBJ1-5; D is perhaps TRBD1 (6 bases). Trimming removed 5 bases from V and 4 bases from J, with 9 bases in between. The CDR3 contains 12 residues. Germline lookup yields CDR1 GTSNPN and CDR2 SVGIG (reference sequence). The CDR3 loop is CAWSQGNQPQHF. The CDR3 coding sequence is TGTGCCTGGTCCCAGGGGAATCAGCCCCAGCATTTT.

This clone has more than one count but fewer than ten. The chain employs TRBV2 and TRBJ1-1; perhaps TRBD1 as D (5 bases). The length of the CDR3 is 15 residues. The V end was cut by 8 bases, the J end by 3 bases, with 19 bases between. Germline CDR1 is SNHLY and CDR2 is FYNNEI. This CDR3 is CASRSGFLGDTEAFF. The CDR3 nucleotides are TGTGCCAGCCGGAGTGGCTTCCTGGGGGACACTGAAGCTTTCTTT.

The chain recombines TRBV27 with TRBJ2-1; TRBD1 agrees at 9 bases. The junction had 10 bases not matched to a gene; V was cut back by 1 base and J by 6 bases. The CDR3 is 17 residues long. Germline values: CDR1 MNHEY, CDR2 SMNVEV (reference sequence). CDR3: CASSLWIRDRVTNEQFF. CDR3 in DNA: TGTGCCAGCAGTTTATGGATCCGGGACAGGGTGACCAATGAGCAGTTCTTC.

The chain links TRBV6-1 to TRBJ2-5; a possible D gene is TRBD1 (6 bases). This CDR3 is 15 amino acids long. V gave up 2 bases and J gave up 3 bases, with 13 bases separating them. In germline, CDR1 is MNHNS, CDR2 SASEGT. The CDR3 DNA is TGTGCCAGCAGTGAACAGGGGTTGGGTGAAGAGACCCAGTACTTC. Encoded protein: CASSEQGLGEETQYF.

The chain combines TRBV9 with TRBJ2-2; 9 bases fit TRBD2. J was trimmed by 3 bases and V by 0 bases; bases with no gene match: 3. Per germline, CDR1 SGDLS and CDR2 YYNGEE. The CDR3 loop spans 16 amino acids. The CDR3 sequence is CASSVGVAGDTGELFF. CDR3 nucleotides: TGTGCCAGCAGCGTAGGCGTAGCGGGGGACACCGGGGAGCTGTTTTTT.

V gene TRBV5-6 combines with J gene TRBJ1-2; tentative D call: TRBD1 (6 bases). V was pared by 5 bases and J by 3 bases, with 20 bases between. From germline, CDR1 is SGHDT and CDR2 YYEEEE. This CDR3 spans 16 amino acids. CDR3 in amino acids: CASSAAFGGRDYGYTF. CDR3 coding DNA: TGTGCCAGCAGTGCTGCTTTCGGGGGGCGCGACTATGGCTACACCTTC.

The rearrangement links TRBV29-1 to TRBJ1-2; perhaps TRBD1 as D (6 bases). V lost 4 bases to trimming and J lost 7 bases, with 7 bases between them. Germline V gives CDR1 SQVTM, CDR2 ANQGSEA. The CDR3 contains 10 residues. This CDR3 is CSVGDTGYTF. The CDR3 bases are TGCAGCGTTGGGGACACTGGCTACACCTTC.

This clone appeared once. Other DNA sequences in the same sample also yield this CDR3. The chain employs TRBV29-1 and TRBJ1-1, with D possibly TRBD1 on 6 matching bases. Trimming shortened V by 6 bases and J by 1 base, and 9 bases separated the two germline ends. In germline, CDR1 is SQVTM, CDR2 ANQGSEA. The CDR3 contains 12 residues. The CDR3 nucleotides are TGCAGCGTGAGCAGGGGGAACACTGAAGCTTTCTTT. This sequence encodes CSVSRGNTEAFF.

This sequence joins TRBV15 and TRBJ2-3, with D perhaps given as TRBD1 or TRBD2 (5 bases each). Germline CDR1 LNHNV, CDR2 YYDKDF (reference sequence). Trimming stripped 3 bases from V and 4 bases from J, with 8 bases between. The CDR3 loop spans 13 amino acids. The CDR3 reads CATSSGTADTQYF. The DNA for the CDR3 is TGTGCCACCAGCAGCGGGACGGCAGATACGCAGTATTTT.

This clone has only one observation. The rearrangement uses TRBV27 and TRBJ2-1; 7 bases fit TRBD2. Germline V gene sequence: CDR1 MNHEY, CDR2 SMNVEV (reference sequence). J lost 4 bases, V lost 7 bases, and 7 bases had no gene match. The CDR3 contains 14 residues. The CDR3 DNA reads as TGTGCCAGCAACCCGGCTAGCGGTTACAATGAGCAGTTCTTC. Protein: CASNPASGYNEQFF.

The chain employs TRBV13 and TRBJ1-4; 8 bases line up with TRBD1. Germline assignment: CDR1 PRHDT and CDR2 FYEKMQ (reference sequence). The V gene end was trimmed by 10 bases and the J gene end by 7 bases; junction bases not matched to a gene: 20. The CDR3 is 17 amino acids. CDR3 region: CATNIHRGNHRGEKLFF. The CDR3 DNA reads as TGTGCCACCAACATTCACAGGGGGAACCATAGGGGTGAAAAACTGTTTTTT.

This sequence joins TRBV10-3 and TRBJ2-7; maybe TRBD1 (5 bases). The CDR3 is made up of 14 amino acids. CDR1 is ENHRY and CDR2 is SYGVKD in the germline V gene. The V end lost 4 bases, the J end lost 1 base, and 11 bases lay between the germline ends. The CDR3 DNA follows: TGTGCCATCAGTGTCACAGGCTTTTCCTACGAGCAGTACGTC. As protein: CAISVTGFSYEQYV.

The rearrangement joins TRBV11-2 to TRBJ1-5, with D possibly TRBD1 on 5 matching bases. The V end lost 4 bases, the J end lost 3 bases, and 10 bases lay between the germline ends. The CDR3 extends over 14 amino acids. Per the germline V gene, CDR1 is SGHAT and CDR2 is FQNNGV. In DNA, the CDR3 is TGTGCCAGCAGCTCCGGACAAGTCAATCAGCCCCAGCATTTT. This translates into CASSSGQVNQPQHF.

The rearrangement links TRBV11-2 to TRBJ1-3; 9 bases map to TRBD1. CDR3 length: 14 residues. Looked up from germline, CDR1 is SGHAT and CDR2 is FQNNGV. Trimming at V came to 7 bases and at J to 11 bases, leaving 12 bases not matched to a gene. The CDR3 here is CASTVGQGVFAIYF. CDR3 bases: TGTGCCAGCACCGTGGGACAGGGAGTTTTCGCCATATATTTT.

The V call is TRBV6-1, the J call TRBJ1-6; D possibly corresponds to TRBD1 (6 bases). CDR1 is MNHNS, CDR2 SASEGT, per germline. The CDR3 totals 17 residues. V was trimmed by 1 base and J by 2 bases, leaving 12 bases between them. The CDR3 is CASSEGRGIAYNSPLHF. In DNA form, the CDR3 reads TGTGCCAGCAGTGAAGGGAGGGGGATCGCCTATAATTCACCCCTCCACTTT.

The J gene is TRBJ1-5, the V gene TRBV5-8; TRBD1 agrees at 9 bases. The CDR3 is 18 residues long. The germline V gene encodes CDR1 SGHTS and CDR2 YDEGEE. Trimming cost V 1 base and J 6 bases; bases outside gene matches: 14. The CDR3 loop reads CASSLTGGAFSSGQPQHF. As DNA, the CDR3 is TGTGCCAGCAGCTTGACAGGGGGCGCTTTCAGTTCCGGTCAGCCCCAGCATTTT.

This chain links TRBV2 with TRBJ1-5, with D perhaps TRBD1 (5 bases). Trimming took 6 bases from V and 2 from J, leaving 14 bases between them. The CDR3 totals 15 residues. Germline V gene sequence: CDR1 SNHLY, CDR2 FYNNEI. CDR3 DNA sequence: TGTGCCAGCAGAGGCAATCCGGGGGGCAATCAGCCCCAGCATTTT. Its translation is CASRGNPGGNQPQHF.

This chain links TRBV9 with TRBJ1-2; tentative D call: TRBD1 (5 bases). V lost 3 bases to trimming and J lost 5 bases, with 8 bases between them. Germline V gene sequence: CDR1 SGDLS, CDR2 YYNGEE. There are 12 residues in the CDR3. CDR3 in DNA: TGTGCCAGCAGCGCAGACAGTTATGGCTACACCTTC. It translates to CASSADSYGYTF.

The chain recombines TRBV30 with TRBJ2-6; no firm D call. The CDR3 contains 16 residues. CDR1 and CDR2 from the germline V gene are GTSNPN and SVGIG (reference sequence). V was pared by 0 bases and J by 2 bases, with 11 bases between. CDR3 sequence: CAWSVRLLAGANVLTF. As DNA, the CDR3 is TGTGCCTGGAGTGTAAGACTTTTGGCTGGGGCCAACGTCCTGACTTTC.

This chain links TRBV5-5 with TRBJ2-7, with TRBD1 matching over 9 bases. The germline CDR1 and CDR2 sequences are SGHKS and YYEKEE (reference sequence). CDR3 length: 14 amino acids. The ends lost 4 bases at V and 9 bases at J; junction bases unmatched: 11. The CDR3 sequence is CASSQRTGEGGQYV. The CDR3 DNA sequence: TGTGCCAGCAGCCAACGGACAGGGGAGGGGGGGCAGTACGTC.

V and J are TRBV5-1 and TRBJ2-1; possibly TRBD2 for D (7 bases). Germline V gene lookup returns CDR1 SGHRS and CDR2 YFSETQ. The CDR3 consists of 13 residues. Deletions cut 6 bases from V and 8 bases from J, with 15 bases between. CDR3 region: CASKRGGFDEQFF. The CDR3 DNA reads TGCGCCAGCAAAAGGGGGGGCTTTGATGAGCAGTTCTTC. Based on the CDR3 plus reference TRBV5-1 and TRBJ2-1, the full variable domain is KAGVTQTPRYLIKTRGQQVTLSCSPISGHRSVSWYQQTPGQGLQFLFEYFSETQRNKGNFPGRFSGRQFSNSRSEMNVSTLELGDSALYLCASKRGGFDEQFFGPGTRLTVL.